The entry below gives a single TCR beta chain sequence along with its context. Its antigen is as yet unknown. The data were obtained in a study of human versus mouse CDR3 diversity and MHC coevolution. Study in general: Reported immunoSEQ sensitivity was one in 200,000 T cells, with reduced amplification bias.

Whole-study results and caveats: Clonal inequality was lowest in two of the three human donors.

Naive CD4 T cells were sorted as CD45RO-negative, CD62L-positive. Libraries were prepared by immunoSEQ multiplex PCR; TCRdb keeps only in-frame clonotypes and omits some of them. The profile covers about 73,000 clones, with approximately 90% appearing a single time and 0.15% taken by the ten largest. CDR1 and CDR2 from the germline V gene are LNHDA and SQIVND (reference sequence). The CDR3 loop spans 13 amino acids. The V gene end was trimmed by 6 bases and the J gene end by 3 bases; junction bases not matched to a gene: 3. V and J are TRBV19 and TRBJ1-2; 8 bases map to TRBD1. This sequence was found in a person aged 25 to 75 in good health. The sample taken for sequencing was naive CD4+ T cells from blood. The subset denotes: CD45RO-negative CD62L-positive naive CD4 T cells. Here the CDR3 DNA reads TGTGCCAGTAGCAAACAGGGGGACTATGGCTACACCTTC. The encoded protein is CASSKQGDYGYTF.